The sequence of this T cell receptor (beta chain) was determined in a study of cytomegalovirus exposure and HLA in healthy donors. This clone has only a few counts. Trimming at V came to 5 bases and at J to 4 bases, leaving 6 bases not matched to a gene. Germline lookup yields CDR1 MNHNS and CDR2 SASEGT. The CDR3 has 14 amino acids. PCR used 60 Vbeta primers and 13 Jbeta primers. The table came from immunoSEQ multiplex PCR; TCRdb's copy has only in-frame clones and leaves some out. The sample yields under 200,000 clones, 60% to 80% seen once. The sequenced sample consisted of PBMCs. This clonotype originated in a woman in her 30s in good health and CMV-seronegative. The chain is built from TRBV6-1 and TRBJ1-2; 8 nucleotides line up with TRBD1. The CDR3 coding sequence is TGTGCCAGCAGTCCCAGGGGGCAGGGCTATGGCTACACCTTC. Translating it yields CASSPRGQGYGYTF.